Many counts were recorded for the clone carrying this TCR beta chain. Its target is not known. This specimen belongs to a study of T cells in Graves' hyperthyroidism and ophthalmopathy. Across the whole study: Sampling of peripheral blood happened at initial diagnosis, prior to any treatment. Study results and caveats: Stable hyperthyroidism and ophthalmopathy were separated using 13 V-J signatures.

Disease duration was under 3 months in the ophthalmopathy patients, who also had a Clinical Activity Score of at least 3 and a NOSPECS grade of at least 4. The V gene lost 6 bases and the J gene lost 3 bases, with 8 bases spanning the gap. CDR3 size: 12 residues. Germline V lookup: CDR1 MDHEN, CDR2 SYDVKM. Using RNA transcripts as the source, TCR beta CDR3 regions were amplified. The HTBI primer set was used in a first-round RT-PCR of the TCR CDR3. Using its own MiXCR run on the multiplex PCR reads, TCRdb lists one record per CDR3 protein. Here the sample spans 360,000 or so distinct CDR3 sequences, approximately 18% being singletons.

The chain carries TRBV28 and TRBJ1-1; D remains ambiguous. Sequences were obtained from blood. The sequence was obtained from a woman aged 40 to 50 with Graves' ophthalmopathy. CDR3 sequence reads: CASSGQYTEAFF. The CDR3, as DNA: TGTGCCAGCAGCGGTCAGTACACTGAAGCTTTCTTT.